Below are 16 T cell receptor beta chains sequenced from a single sample in a study of CD8 T cells in ankylosing spondylitis. TCRdb called the 5' RACE reads again in MiXCR, with one record for every CDR3 protein. This repertoire shows 700,000 or so distinct CDR3 sequences, 15% to 20% found once; its top ten account for 19%. Notes on the study in general: A motif in TCR beta, a set of about 8 highly homologous variants, appeared characteristic of ankylosing spondylitis blood.

The antigens of these receptors remain unknown. Material: blood, either unsorted or a sorted T cell fraction (not recorded which). Receptor source: a male donor with ankylosing spondylitis.

J is TRBJ1-5 and V is TRBV20-1, with 7 bases fitting TRBD1. The CDR3 consists of 14 residues. Germline loops: CDR1 DFQATT, CDR2 SNEGSKA (reference sequence). J was trimmed by 2 bases and V by 1 base; bases with no gene match: 2. The DNA for the CDR3 is TGCAGTGCTAGAGGACAGGGTGGCAATCAGCCCCAGCATTTT. Translating gives CSARGQGGNQPQHF.

This clonotype occurred many times. A read error may account for a junction end that differs from germline. Here the CDR3 DNA reads TGCGCCAGCAGCTTACAGGGGGCATACAATGAGCAGTTCTTC. This gives the protein CASSLQGAYNEQFF. This chain connects TRBV7-9 to TRBJ2-1; 9 bases align to TRBD1. CDR3 size: 14 residues. The germline V gene has CDR1 SEHNR and CDR2 FQNEAQ (reference sequence). The complete variable domain, with remaining parts taken from reference TRBV7-9 and TRBJ2-1, reads DTGVSQNPRHKITKRGQNVTFRCDPISEHNRLYWYRQTLGQGPEFLTYFQNEAQLEKSRLLSDRFSAERPKGSFSTLEIQRTEQGDSAMYLCASSLQGAYNEQFFGPGTRLTVL.

The J gene is TRBJ2-1, the V gene TRBV5-1, with 7 bases matching TRBD2. The CDR3 runs 15 residues. J gave up 8 bases and V 4 bases, and 12 bases lay outside the gene matches. From germline, CDR1 is SGHRS and CDR2 YFSETQ. CDR3 loop: CASSGGTIRNHEQFF. CDR3 coding DNA: TGCGCCAGCAGCGGGGGGACTATACGAAACCATGAGCAGTTCTTC.

The chain has TRBV5-1 and TRBJ2-3; TRBD1 aligns across 9 bases. Per germline, CDR1 SGHRS and CDR2 YFSETQ. The V and J ends lost 4 bases and 2 bases, in that order; junction bases with no gene match: 2. The CDR3 contains 14 residues. The CDR3 loop is CASSGDRATDTQYF. Written as DNA, the CDR3 is TGCGCCAGCAGCGGGGACAGGGCCACAGATACGCAGTATTTT.

The rearrangement links TRBV12-3 or TRBV12-4 to TRBJ1-6, with D maybe TRBD1 (5 bases). V was shortened by 5 bases and J by 7 bases, with 12 bases between the two germline ends. The CDR3 totals 14 residues. The CDR3 sequence: CASSPRDGNSPLHF. The CDR3 DNA reads as TGTGCCAGCAGTCCCCGGGACGGAAATTCACCCCTCCACTTT.

V gene TRBV4-2 combines with J gene TRBJ2-5; 13 bases line up with TRBD2. There are 18 residues in the CDR3. Germline CDR1 and CDR2: LGHNA and YNFKEQ. V was clipped by 3 bases and J by 2 bases; unmatched bases: 9. The DNA for the CDR3 is TGTGCCAGCAGCCACGGACTAGCGGGAGTATTCCCGCAAGAGACCCAGTACTTC. Protein product: CASSHGLAGVFPQETQYF.

The chain carries TRBV28 and TRBJ2-4; 10 nucleotides line up with TRBD1. V gave up 5 bases and J gave up 1 base; unmatched junction bases: 8. There are 17 residues in the CDR3. The germline V gene encodes CDR1 MDHEN and CDR2 SYDVKM. CDR3 amino acids: CASSPSRTGGAKNIQYF. The CDR3 DNA sequence: TGTGCCAGCAGTCCCTCAAGGACAGGGGGGGCCAAAAACATTCAGTACTTC. The complete variable domain, with remaining parts taken from reference TRBV28 and TRBJ2-4, reads DVKVTQSSRYLVKRTGEKVFLECVQDMDHENMFWYRQDPGLGLRLIYFSYDVKMKEKGDIPEGYSVSREKKERFSLILESASTNQTSMYLCASSPSRTGGAKNIQYFGAGTRLSVL.

This clonotype was recorded many times. Germline is not matched at one junction end, which may reflect a read error. The CDR3 DNA is TGTGCCAGCAGCCGGGACTCCTACGAGCAGTACTTC. Its protein is CASSRDSYEQYF. The V and J genes are TRBV5-1 and TRBJ2-7, with D perhaps matching TRBD2 (5 bases). Germline assignment: CDR1 SGHRS and CDR2 YFSETQ. The CDR3 has 12 amino acids.

The gene calls are TRBV30 and TRBJ2-6; D gene ambiguous. Per the germline V gene, CDR1 is GTSNPN and CDR2 is SVGIG (reference sequence). This CDR3 has 16 amino acids. V lost 0 bases to trimming and J lost 0 bases, with 9 bases between them. CDR3 sequence: CAWSVHRASGANVLTF. The CDR3 nucleotides read TGTGCCTGGAGTGTACACCGCGCCTCTGGGGCCAACGTCCTGACTTTC.

This clonotype was detected only a few times. CDR3 amino acids: CASSRTGTSGTSSYNEQFF. The CDR3, as DNA: TGCGCCAGCAGCCGGACCGGGACTAGCGGGACCAGCTCCTACAATGAGCAGTTCTTC. The V gene is TRBV5-1, the J gene TRBJ2-1; TRBD2 aligns across 13 bases. V shed 4 bases and J 0 bases; nucleotides not matched to a gene: 10. The CDR3 is made up of 19 amino acids. Germline V gene sequence: CDR1 SGHRS, CDR2 YFSETQ.

This clonotype was recorded a few times. This sequence joins TRBV20-1 and TRBJ2-1; D gene uncertain. The CDR3 runs to 14 residues. Germline values: CDR1 DFQATT, CDR2 SNEGSKA (reference sequence). Deletions cut 3 bases from V and 4 bases from J, with 13 bases between. CDR3 in amino acids: CSARGSLHYNEQFF. CDR3 nucleotide sequence: TGCAGTGCTAGGGGGTCCCTTCATTACAATGAGCAGTTCTTC.

The chain recombines TRBV18 with TRBJ1-4; the D is unclear. Trimming took off 5 bases at V and 6 bases at J, with 22 bases between the two ends. Germline V gene data show CDR1 as KGHSH and CDR2 as LQKENI. The CDR3 has 17 amino acids. The CDR3 here is CASSSNDPAGSHEKLFF. The CDR3 DNA is TGTGCCAGCTCATCAAACGACCCCGCCGGGTCACATGAAAAACTGTTTTTT.

The chain joins TRBV2 to TRBJ2-3; D not certain. The CDR3 is 16 amino acids. Germline loops: CDR1 SNHLY, CDR2 FYNNEI. Trimming took off 3 bases at V and 4 bases at J, with 17 bases between the two ends. For the CDR3, the DNA is TGTGCCAGCAGTGACCCCAGTCCCGTCAGGCCAGATACGCAGTATTTT. Translation: CASSDPSPVRPDTQYF.

At least ten counts were recorded for this clonotype. This rearrangement joins TRBV20-1 to TRBJ1-4; 9 nucleotides align to TRBD1. V trimming: 5 bases; J trimming: 7 bases; junction bases outside the gene matches: 8. CDR3 length equals 14 residues. Germline-derived CDR1 and CDR2 are DFQATT and SNEGSKA (reference sequence). In DNA, the CDR3 is TGCAGTGCTCGACGGGACAGGGAGGGTGAAAAACTGTTTTTT. This codes for CSARRDREGEKLFF.

CDR3 DNA sequence: TGTGCCATCAGTGAGTCCCGGGAGTACTACGAGCAGTACTTC. It is translated as CAISESREYYEQYF. The J gene is TRBJ2-7, the V gene TRBV10-3, with a possible D match to TRBD2 (6 bases). The germline CDR1 and CDR2 sequences are ENHRY and SYGVKD. The length of the CDR3 is 14 residues. Deletions cut 0 bases from V and 3 bases from J, with 9 bases between.

V gene TRBV7-9 combines with J gene TRBJ2-7; 11 nucleotides line up with TRBD1. There are 15 residues in the CDR3. After removal of 3 bases from V and 4 bases from J, the junction contained 5 bases not matched to a gene. The germline V gene encodes CDR1 SEHNR and CDR2 FQNEAQ (reference sequence). CDR3 region: CASSFSDRGLYEQYF. The DNA for the CDR3 is TGTGCCAGCAGCTTCTCGGACAGGGGGCTATACGAGCAGTACTTC.